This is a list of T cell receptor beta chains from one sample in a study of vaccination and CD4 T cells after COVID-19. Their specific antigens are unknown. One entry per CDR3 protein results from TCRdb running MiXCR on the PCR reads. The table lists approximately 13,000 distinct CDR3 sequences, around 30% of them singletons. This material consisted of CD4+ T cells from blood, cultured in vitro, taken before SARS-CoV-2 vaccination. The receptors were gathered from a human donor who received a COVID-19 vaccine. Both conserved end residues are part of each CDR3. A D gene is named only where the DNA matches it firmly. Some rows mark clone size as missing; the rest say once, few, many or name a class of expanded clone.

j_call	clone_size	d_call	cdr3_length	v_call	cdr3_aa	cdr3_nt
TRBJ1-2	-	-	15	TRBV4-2	CASSQGVGGRGGYTF	TGTGCCAGCAGCCAAGGCGTTGGGGGCAGGGGTGGCTACACCTTC
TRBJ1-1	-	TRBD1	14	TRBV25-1	CASRWTGTNTEAFF	TGTGCCAGCAGATGGACAGGCACGAACACTGAAGCTTTCTTT
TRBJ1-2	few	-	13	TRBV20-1	CSARFRDHYGYTF	TGCAGTGCTAGATTCCGGGACCACTATGGCTACACCTTC
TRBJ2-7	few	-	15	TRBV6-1	CASTRTKGTAYEQYF	TGTGCCAGCACCCGAACGAAGGGAACGGCCTACGAGCAGTACTTC
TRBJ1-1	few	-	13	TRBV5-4	CASSMTVNTEAFF	TGTGCCAGCAGCATGACAGTGAACACTGAAGCTTTCTTT
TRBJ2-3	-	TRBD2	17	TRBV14	CASSQGVAGPSTDTQYF	TGTGCCAGCAGCCAAGGGGTAGCGGGCCCTAGCACAGATACGCAGTATTTT
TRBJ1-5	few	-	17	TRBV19	CASSNMGGIRENQPQHF	TGTGCCAGTAGTAATATGGGAGGGATCAGGGAAAATCAGCCCCAGCATTTT
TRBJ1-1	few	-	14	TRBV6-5	CASSYSGVNTEAFF	TGTGCCAGCAGTTATTCGGGTGTTAACACTGAAGCTTTCTTT
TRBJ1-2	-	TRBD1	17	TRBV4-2	CASSQANRQGAVYGYTF	TGTGCCAGCAGCCAGGCTAACAGACAGGGGGCCGTCTATGGCTACACCTTC
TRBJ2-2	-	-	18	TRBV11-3	CASSSPRTGTQNTGELFF	TGTGCCAGCAGCTCCCCCCGCACCGGGACACAGAACACCGGGGAGCTGTTTTTT
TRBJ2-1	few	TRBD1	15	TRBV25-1	CASTTGQGAYNEQFF	TGTGCCAGCACCACGGGACAGGGGGCCTACAATGAGCAGTTCTTC
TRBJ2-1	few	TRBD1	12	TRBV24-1	CATSETDRGQFF	TGTGCCACCAGTGAAACGGACAGGGGGCAGTTCTTC
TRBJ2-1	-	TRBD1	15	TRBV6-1	CASSRQGWADNEQFF	TGTGCCAGCAGCCGACAGGGTTGGGCAGACAATGAGCAGTTCTTC
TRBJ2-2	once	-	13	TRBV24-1	CATYGQNTGELFF	TGTGCCACCTACGGACAGAACACCGGGGAGCTGTTTTTT
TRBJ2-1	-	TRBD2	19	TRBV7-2	CASRTERGGISSSYNEQFF	TGTGCCAGTAGGACCGAGCGGGGGGGAATCTCGAGCTCCTACAATGAGCAGTTCTTC
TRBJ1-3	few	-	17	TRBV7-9	CASSLTQGGTSGNTIYF	TGTGCCAGCAGCTTAACACAGGGAGGGACCTCTGGAAACACCATATATTTT
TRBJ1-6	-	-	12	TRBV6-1	CAVGPRGSPLHF	TGTGCCGTGGGCCCTCGCGGTTCACCCCTCCACTTT
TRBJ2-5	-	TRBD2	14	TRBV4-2	CASGGLGWQETQYF	TGTGCCAGCGGTGGACTAGGTTGGCAAGAGACCCAGTACTTC
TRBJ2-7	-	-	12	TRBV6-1	CATRGSSYEQYF	TGTGCCACCCGGGGTAGCTCCTACGAGCAGTACTTC
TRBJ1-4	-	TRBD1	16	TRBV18	CASSRGTGATNEKLFF	TGTGCCAGCTCACGGGGGACAGGTGCAACTAATGAAAAACTGTTTTTT
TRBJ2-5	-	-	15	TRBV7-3	CASSRGSGNQETQYF	TGTGCCAGCAGCCGTGGCTCGGGAAACCAAGAGACCCAGTACTTC
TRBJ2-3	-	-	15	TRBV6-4	CASSDGGVSTDTQYF	TGTGCCAGCAGTGACGGAGGGGTAAGCACAGATACGCAGTATTTT
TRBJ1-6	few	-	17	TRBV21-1	CASSKPPPGTGHSPLHF	TGTGCCAGCAGCAAGCCCCCCCCCGGGACAGGGCATTCACCCCTCCACTTT
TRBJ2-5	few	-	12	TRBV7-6	CASSPVLETQYF	TGTGCCAGCAGCCCAGTCTTGGAGACCCAGTACTTC
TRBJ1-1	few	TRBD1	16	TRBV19	CASSRDRAVDSTEAFF	TGTGCCAGTAGCCGGGACAGGGCTGTGGATAGCACTGAAGCTTTCTTT
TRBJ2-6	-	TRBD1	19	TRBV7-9	CASSYRPGTGVSGANVLTF	TGTGCCAGCAGCTATAGGCCTGGGACAGGGGTCTCTGGGGCCAACGTCCTGACTTTC